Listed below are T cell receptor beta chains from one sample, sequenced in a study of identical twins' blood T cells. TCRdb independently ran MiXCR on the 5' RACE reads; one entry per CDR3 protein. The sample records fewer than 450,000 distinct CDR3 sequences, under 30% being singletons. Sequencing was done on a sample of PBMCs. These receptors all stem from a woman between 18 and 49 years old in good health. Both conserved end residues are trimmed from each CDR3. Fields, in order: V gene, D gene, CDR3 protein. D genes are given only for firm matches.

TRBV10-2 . ASSDVGSGNNEQF
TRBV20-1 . SAERGGTVGYT
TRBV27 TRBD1 ASSLNRGISYEQY
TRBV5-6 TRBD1 ASSVTGGTDTQY
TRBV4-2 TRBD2 ASSLTRGASGVDTQY
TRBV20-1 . SARGIWDGKLF
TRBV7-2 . ASSTGGGYNEQF
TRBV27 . ASSESATQY
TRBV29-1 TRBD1 SVTTGASGNGYT
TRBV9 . AGSPRWDTQY
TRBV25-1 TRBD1 ASIDSPGQGAVTEAF
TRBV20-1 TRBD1 SARSPGTGFTEAF
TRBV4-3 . ASSQGFGGQPQH
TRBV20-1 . SARDQDLSSYEQY
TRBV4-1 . ASSSWGSKNTEAF
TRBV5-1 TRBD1 ASRVTGGSGYT
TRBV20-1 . SASGDSDTQQF
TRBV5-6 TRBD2 ASSSGLAGFNQDSPWGEQF
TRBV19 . ASAPSSGMAF
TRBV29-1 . SVLSGPGDTQY
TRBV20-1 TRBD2 SGALTSGSHNEQF
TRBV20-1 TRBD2 SALTSGRYGRTDTQY
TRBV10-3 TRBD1 AIYVGQGNAGELF
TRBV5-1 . AGSLTLGGTEAF
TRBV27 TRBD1 ASSVPGQGNTEAF
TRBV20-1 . SARSSGGSSYNGQF
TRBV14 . ASSIMGADTEAF
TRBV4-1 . ASSQDTSYGYT
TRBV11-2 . ASSLHLGYT
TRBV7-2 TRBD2 ASSFAGGGADTQY
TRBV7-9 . ASESSDTQY
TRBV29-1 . SVESRQPNGYGYT
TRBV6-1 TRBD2 ASSVSGGADTQY
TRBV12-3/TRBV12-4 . ASSKTDSNQPQH
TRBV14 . ASSQGLDPEPYSPLH
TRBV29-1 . SVRDTVYGYT
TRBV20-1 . SARKERMRTDTQY
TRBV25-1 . ASSEFDAGNQPQH
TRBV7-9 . ASSQEGTETGYT
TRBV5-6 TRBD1 ASRLDRSAEAF
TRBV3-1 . ASSQGPASAF